The 29 T cell receptor beta chains below all came from one sample that was sequenced in a study of control samples from healthy donors and cancer patients (dated by TCRdb to about 2020). Libraries were made using the immunoSEQ multiplex PCR assay. The source is immuneACCESS, and TCRdb retained only in-frame sequences with V and J called. Part of the clones is not carried over; for the studies checked, unresolved V genes explain less than half of this, and the remainder is unexplained. For this sample the table gives under 300,000 clones, of which more than 65% were detected only once. The ten largest clones represent more than 10% of the sample. Sequenced: PBMCs. These receptors came from a woman aged 60-70 years with lung cancer.

This clone was recorded once. The CDR3: CASSLDQGNTEAFF. The CDR3, as DNA: TGTGCCAGCAGCTTAGATCAAGGGAACACTGAAGCTTTCTTT. The chain joins TRBV7-9 to TRBJ1-1; no firm D call. V was shortened by 1 base and J by 1 base, with 7 bases between the two germline ends. The CDR3 has 14 residues. In germline, CDR1 is SEHNR, CDR2 FQNEAQ (reference sequence). Together with reference TRBV7-9 and TRBJ1-1, the CDR3 gives the full variable domain: DTGVSQNPRHKITKRGQNVTFRCDPISEHNRLYWYRQTLGQGPEFLTYFQNEAQLEKSRLLSDRFSAERPKGSFSTLEIQRTEQGDSAMYLCASSLDQGNTEAFFGQGTRLTVV.

V gene TRBV18 combines with J gene TRBJ2-4, with D possibly being TRBD2 (7 bases). Trimming took 0 bases from V and 1 from J, leaving 13 bases between them. CDR3 size: 17 residues. Germline lookup yields CDR1 KGHSH and CDR2 LQKENI. The CDR3 protein is CASSPPGGAKAKNIQYF. CDR3 coding DNA: TGTGCCAGCTCACCACCGGGGGGGGCCAAGGCCAAAAACATTCAGTACTTC.

Note on this clone: The same CDR3 also results from other DNA sequences found in this sample. V usage is TRBV28 and J usage is TRBJ1-5; the D gene is possibly TRBD1 (5 bases). The CDR3 extends over 12 amino acids. With 6 bases removed from V and 7 bases from J, the gap between germline ends came to 10 bases. Germline values: CDR1 MDHEN, CDR2 SYDVKM. As DNA, the CDR3 is TGTGCCAGCAGGCAGGGAGGCCAGCCCCAGCATTTT. It yields the protein CASRQGGQPQHF. The whole variable domain, filled in from reference TRBV28 and TRBJ1-5, reads DVKVTQSSRYLVKRTGEKVFLECVQDMDHENMFWYRQDPGLGLRLIYFSYDVKMKEKGDIPEGYSVSREKKERFSLILESASTNQTSMYLCASRQGGQPQHFGDGTRLSIL.

This clone was seen just once. The CDR3 coding sequence is TGTGCCAGCAGTTACAGGGTAGCGCCTCATGGCTACACCTTC. This sequence encodes CASSYRVAPHGYTF. This chain connects TRBV6-5 to TRBJ1-2, with D hard to call. The CDR3 is 14 amino acids. Deletions cut 2 bases from V and 6 bases from J, with 13 bases between. Germline V CDR1 and CDR2: MNHEY, SVGAGI.

This chain connects TRBV7-6 to TRBJ2-7; no clear D. The CDR3 totals 12 residues. Per the germline V gene, CDR1 is SGHVS and CDR2 is FNYEAQ. The V end lost 5 bases, the J end lost 4 bases, and 9 bases lay between the germline ends. The chain's CDR3 is CASSPDPYEQYF. Written as DNA, the CDR3 is TGTGCCAGCAGCCCGGACCCTTACGAGCAGTACTTC.

The chain uses TRBV10-3 and TRBJ1-1; D might be TRBD1 (6 bases). The CDR3 length is 12 residues. Per germline, CDR1 ENHRY and CDR2 SYGVKD. V lost 11 bases to trimming and J lost 0 bases, with 10 bases between them. CDR3 in DNA: TGTGCCGCCCGGACAGTGAACACTGAAGCTTTCTTT. Translation: CAARTVNTEAFF.

The table lists this clone with a count of one. V gene TRBV3-1 (or the pseudogene TRBV3-2) combines with J gene TRBJ2-1; TRBD2 matches 13 bases. The V gene end was trimmed by 2 bases and the J gene end by 0 bases; junction bases not matched to a gene: 7. This CDR3 region has 19 residues. CDR1 and CDR2 (germline): LGHDT, YNNKEL (reference sequence). The CDR3: CASSQYGTSGVSSYNEQFF. CDR3 coding DNA: TGTGCCAGCAGCCAATATGGGACTAGCGGGGTTAGCTCCTACAATGAGCAGTTCTTC.

This rearrangement joins TRBV19 to TRBJ1-5; TRBD1 matches at 8 bases. The CDR3 totals 15 residues. Germline values: CDR1 LNHDA, CDR2 SQIVND (reference sequence). The J segment lost 2 bases and the V segment lost 6 bases, leaving 6 bases of the junction unmatched. The CDR3 DNA reads as TGTGCCAGTAGATCCGGACAGGGCCGCAATCAGCCCCAGCATTTT. This sequence encodes CASRSGQGRNQPQHF.

The chain joins TRBV18 to TRBJ1-2; D is unresolved. The V end was cut by 0 bases, the J end by 5 bases, with 13 bases between. Looked up from germline, CDR1 is KGHSH and CDR2 is LQKENI. The CDR3 is made up of 15 amino acids. The CDR3 DNA reads as TGTGCCAGCTCACCACCGACCGGGGTCGGGTATGGCTACACCTTC. Translation gives CASSPPTGVGYGYTF. Full variable domain (missing parts from reference TRBV18 and TRBJ1-2): NAGVMQNPRHLVRRRGQEARLRCSPMKGHSHVYWYRQLPEEGLKFMVYLQKENIIDESGMPKERFSAEFPKEGPSILRIQQVVRGDSAAYFCASSPPTGVGYGYTFGSGTRLTVV.

V usage is TRBV5-1 and J usage is TRBJ2-1, with 15 bases identical to TRBD2. This CDR3 contains 14 residues. V trimming: 7 bases; J trimming: 8 bases; junction bases outside the gene matches: 4. Germline V gene lookup returns CDR1 SGHRS and CDR2 YFSETQ. In DNA, the CDR3 is TGCGCCAGCGGACTAGCGGGAGGGCCCGATGAGCAGTTCTTC. The encoded protein is CASGLAGGPDEQFF.

The CDR3 reads CASSPGLRTDTQYF. The CDR3 DNA sequence: TGCGCCAGCAGCCCGGGACTCCGCACAGATACGCAGTATTTT. The chain uses TRBV10-1 and TRBJ2-3, with D tentatively TRBD2 (6 bases). The CDR3 loop spans 14 amino acids. The germline V gene encodes CDR1 WNHNN and CDR2 SYGVQD (reference sequence). V lost 6 bases, J lost 1 base, and 11 bases lay in between.

This sequence joins TRBV5-4 and TRBJ2-3, with 11 nucleotides matching TRBD1. Germline CDR1 reads SGHNT; CDR2 reads YYREEE (reference sequence). The CDR3 runs to 16 residues. Trimming took 2 bases from V and 4 from J; bases not matched to a gene: 6. CDR3 protein: CASSFGGTGGADTQYF. The CDR3 DNA is TGTGCCAGCAGCTTTGGAGGGACAGGGGGAGCAGATACGCAGTATTTT. The whole variable domain, filled in from reference TRBV5-4 and TRBJ2-3, reads ETGVTQSPTHLIKTRGQQVTLRCSSQSGHNTVSWYQQALGQGPQFIFQYYREEENGRGNFPPRFSGLQFPNYSSELNVNALELDDSALYLCASSFGGTGGADTQYFGPGTRLTVL.

The CDR3 DNA sequence: TGCAGCGTTGAACGCGGCCCGAATGAGCAGTTCTTC. Its translation: CSVERGPNEQFF. This chain joins TRBV29-1 and TRBJ2-1; D uncertain. The CDR3 extends over 12 amino acids. Germline lookup yields CDR1 SQVTM and CDR2 ANQGSEA. The V and J ends lost 2 bases and 7 bases respectively, with 9 bases between them.

The V gene is TRBV7-2, the J gene TRBJ1-2; 7 bases fit TRBD1. CDR1 is SGHTA, CDR2 FQGNSA, per germline. Unmatched junction bases numbered 6, after V lost 5 bases and J lost 3 bases. This CDR3 region has 14 residues. CDR3 coding DNA: TGTGCCAGCAGCGCAGACAGGGCGTACTATGGCTACACCTTC. It codes for CASSADRAYYGYTF.

This clone was seen once. The CDR3 spells CASSERGLGEQFF. CDR3 sequence (DNA): TGCGCCAGCAGTGAGAGGGGACTTGGCGAGCAGTTCTTC. The genes are TRBV10-1 and TRBJ2-1; tentative D call: TRBD2 (6 bases). The CDR3 has 13 amino acids. Trimming pared 2 bases from V and 10 bases from J, leaving 12 bases between. Germline assignment: CDR1 WNHNN and CDR2 SYGVQD (reference sequence).

As DNA, the CDR3 is TGTGCCAGTAGTAGTACAGGGGGACGAGATACGCAGTATTTT. Protein: CASSSTGGRDTQYF. This chain connects TRBV19 to TRBJ2-3, with 8 bases that match TRBD1. The CDR3 extends over 14 amino acids. Germline CDR1 and CDR2: LNHDA and SQIVND (reference sequence). With 4 bases clipped from V and 5 bases from J, the junction kept 5 bases outside the gene matches.

This chain joins TRBV3-1 (or the pseudogene TRBV3-2) and TRBJ1-2, with 7 bases identical to TRBD1. Germline V gives CDR1 LGHDT, CDR2 YNNKEL (reference sequence). The CDR3 extends over 15 amino acids. The ends lost 1 base at V and 7 bases at J; junction bases unmatched: 9. Written as DNA, the CDR3 is TGTGCCAGCAGCCAAGGGACAGGCGTGGTTCGTGGCTACACCTTC. Encoded protein: CASSQGTGVVRGYTF.

The chain links TRBV10-3 to TRBJ2-3; D gene uncertain. Trimming cost V 6 bases and J 2 bases, with 9 bases left between them. Germline loops: CDR1 ENHRY, CDR2 SYGVKD. The CDR3 is made up of 13 amino acids. Written as DNA, the CDR3 is TGTGCCATCAGCCCTCAACACACAGATACGCAGTATTTT. Translation gives CAISPQHTDTQYF.

This rearrangement joins TRBV15 to TRBJ2-1; 10 bases line up with TRBD2. Germline-derived CDR1 and CDR2 are LNHNV and YYDKDF (reference sequence). This CDR3 is 21 amino acids long. V dropped 1 base and J dropped 0; count of bases not matched to a gene: 15. This CDR3 reads CATSRVGASGSSSSSYNEQFF. The CDR3 DNA is TGTGCCACCAGCAGAGTAGGGGCTAGCGGGAGTTCTTCGAGCTCCTACAATGAGCAGTTCTTC.

This chain connects TRBV9 to TRBJ2-1; no clear D. Germline V gives CDR1 SGDLS, CDR2 YYNGEE. V dropped 0 bases and J dropped 5 bases, with 12 bases sitting between them. This CDR3 has 15 residues. In nucleotides, the CDR3 is TGTGCCAGCAGCGTAGGGAGTAGTCTCCACAATGAGCAGTTCTTC. This sequence encodes CASSVGSSLHNEQFF.

The rearrangement joins TRBV3-1 (or the pseudogene TRBV3-2) to TRBJ2-5; TRBD2 might be the D (6 bases). In germline, CDR1 is LGHDT, CDR2 YNNKEL (reference sequence). V was cut by 5 bases and J by 2 bases, with 12 bases left in between. The CDR3 is made up of 14 amino acids. DNA for the CDR3: TGTGCCAGCAGCTCGGGACTGCTACAAGAGACCCAGTACTTC. Amino acid sequence: CASSSGLLQETQYF.

The J gene is TRBJ2-1, the V gene TRBV24-1; 10 bases map to TRBD2. The ends lost 1 base at V and 7 bases at J; junction bases unmatched: 3. Germline-derived CDR1 and CDR2 are KGHDR and SFDVKD. The CDR3 contains 15 residues. The CDR3 region is CATSDLAGGGNEQFF. The CDR3 DNA sequence: TGTGCCACCAGTGATTTAGCGGGAGGGGGGAATGAGCAGTTCTTC.

The chain joins TRBV6-5 to TRBJ2-7, with 8 bases fitting TRBD2. The CDR3 has 13 amino acids. Germline CDR1 reads MNHEY; CDR2 reads SVGAGI. The trim removed 6 bases at V and 6 bases at J, leaving 7 bases unmatched. CDR3 sequence reads: CASSLGLGSEQYF. CDR3 in DNA: TGTGCCAGCAGCCTGGGACTAGGATCCGAGCAGTACTTC.

A word on this clone: The sample holds other DNA sequences that translate to the same CDR3. The chain links TRBV12-3 or TRBV12-4 to TRBJ2-5; possible D gene TRBD1, 5 bases. The CDR3 spans 12 residues. Trimming took 3 bases from V and 5 from J, leaving 7 bases between them. CDR3 residues: CASSFSGETQYF. Here the CDR3 DNA reads TGTGCCAGCAGTTTCTCAGGGGAGACCCAGTACTTC.

The V gene is TRBV29-1, the J gene TRBJ2-3, with TRBD1 identical over 7 bases. Germline V gives CDR1 SQVTM, CDR2 ANQGSEA. CDR3 length: 15 residues. Germline trimming cut 1 base from V and 2 bases from J; bases unmatched to any gene: 6. In DNA form, the CDR3 reads TGCAGCGTTGAAGCCCGACAGGGCCTCACAGATACGCAGTATTTT. Its translation: CSVEARQGLTDTQYF.

The chain is built from TRBV19 and TRBJ2-1; the match to TRBD1 covers 10 bases. This CDR3 contains 15 residues. Germline CDR1 LNHDA, CDR2 SQIVND (reference sequence). V lost 5 bases and J lost 4; bases outside the gene matches: 5. The CDR3 here is CASSPGTGVYNEQFF. The CDR3 nucleotides read TGTGCCAGTAGTCCCGGGACAGGGGTATACAATGAGCAGTTCTTC.

CDR3 sequence: CAWRPTRGGASWNTEAFF. CDR3 DNA sequence: TGTGCCTGGAGACCAACGAGGGGGGGCGCGAGTTGGAACACTGAAGCTTTCTTT. This chain joins TRBV30 and TRBJ1-1; TRBD1 is a possible D gene (6 bases). V lost 3 bases and J lost 1, with 24 bases in between. Germline V CDR1 and CDR2: GTSNPN, SVGIG (reference sequence). The CDR3 extends over 18 amino acids. The variable domain in full, completed from reference TRBV30 and TRBJ1-1, reads SQTIHQWPATLVQPVGSPLSLECTVEGTSNPNLYWYRQAAGRGLQLLFYSVGIGQISSEVPQNLSASRPQDRQFILSSKKLLLSDSGFYLCAWRPTRGGASWNTEAFFGQGTRLTVV.

The gene calls are TRBV5-1 and TRBJ2-1, with 8 bases matching TRBD1. CDR3 length equals 18 residues. Unmatched junction bases numbered 9, after V lost 0 bases and J lost 1 base. Germline V lookup: CDR1 SGHRS, CDR2 YFSETQ. The CDR3 bases are TGCGCCAGCAGCTTGGCAAGGCAGGGGGCGTTGTCCTACAATGAGCAGTTCTTC. As protein: CASSLARQGALSYNEQFF. Together with reference TRBV5-1 and TRBJ2-1, the CDR3 gives the full variable domain: KAGVTQTPRYLIKTRGQQVTLSCSPISGHRSVSWYQQTPGQGLQFLFEYFSETQRNKGNFPGRFSGRQFSNSRSEMNVSTLELGDSALYLCASSLARQGALSYNEQFFGPGTRLTVL.

This clone was recorded only once. The rearrangement links TRBV7-2 to TRBJ1-4; D not resolved. CDR1 SGHTA and CDR2 FQGNSA come from the germline V gene. V lost 5 bases and J lost 9, with 16 bases in between. The length of the CDR3 is 14 residues. CDR3 region: CASSPESTVQKLFF. As DNA, the CDR3 is TGTGCCAGCAGCCCCGAGTCTACAGTCCAAAAACTGTTTTTT.